This TCR beta chain was sequenced in a study of Ad26.COV2.S vaccination and SARS-CoV-2 variants. Study findings and constraints: Vaccinated individuals (as opposed to placebo recipients) had higher spike-specific TCR breadth.

The treatment: around 19 received Ad26.COV2.S at low or high dose, single or two shots; 5 received placebo; per-sample allocation not given. Samples were taken on day 63 after the first vaccine or placebo injection. This clone was observed a single time. The antigen is undetermined. TCRdb keeps only in-frame clones here, not all; method: immunoSEQ multiplex PCR. The sample comprises some 320,000 clones, about 85% of which are singletons, and around 2.2% rests with the top ten. Germline CDR1 reads MNHEY; CDR2 reads SMNVEV (reference sequence). The CDR3 length is 15 residues. Trimming took off 3 bases at V and 1 base at J, with 13 bases between the two ends.

The starting material was peripheral blood, obtained in a trial of Ad26.COV2.S vaccine versus placebo. This chain uses TRBV27 with TRBJ2-7; D tentatively reads TRBD1 or TRBD2 (5 bases each). The TCR originated in a person between 18 and 65 years old who received the Ad26.COV2.S COVID-19 vaccine or a placebo. CDR3 loop: CASSLAGTDSYEQYF. The CDR3 DNA sequence: TGTGCCAGCAGTTTGGCCGGGACGGATTCCTACGAGCAGTACTTC.